The entry below gives a single TCR beta chain sequence along with its context. Its specificity is not known. The data were obtained in a study of T cell responses to AZD1222 COVID-19 vaccine. Background on the study: Pooled samples include second doses given at about 4 or 12 weeks.

The length of the CDR3 is 15 residues. V trimming: 3 bases; J trimming: 0 bases; junction bases outside the gene matches: 4. Germline-derived CDR1 and CDR2 are SGDLS and YYNGEE. Here immunoSEQ multiplex PCR was the method, and the copy in TCRdb shows in-frame clones only, minus some. The sample holds approximately 150,000 clones, approximately 92% seen once. Points from the study as a whole: The donor group comprised mostly white British people and more females; the analysis possibly underestimated clonal diversity. Repertoires were collected only later (after the peak T cell response had occurred). Seropositive AZD1222 recipients at baseline numbered only 5 or 6.

V and J are TRBV9 and TRBJ2-3; 7 bases map to TRBD1. The specimen comprised peripheral blood, sampled on day 0 of AZD1222 vaccination. The origin of this receptor is an adult in good health. The CDR3 coding sequence is TGTGCCAGCAGCGCGGGGACAGAGAGCACAGATACGCAGTATTTT. Residues: CASSAGTESTDTQYF.